This is a list of T cell receptor beta chains from one sample in a study of blood T cell repertoires in COVID-19. Sequencing used immunoSEQ multiplex PCR; TCRdb keeps in-frame clones, though not all of them. The repertoire includes about 250,000 clones, about 88% of them detected once, and 3.5% to 5% sits in the top ten. Specimen: peripheral blood. These receptors were obtained from a woman aged 40-49 years who had recovered from COVID-19. Each CDR3 is given with its conserved first and last residue. D genes are given only for firm matches. Clone size appears in some rows only: once, few, many, or a class for an expanded clone.

TRBD2	once	TRBV7-2	TRBJ2-2	TGTGCCAGCCCCCAAGTCGCTCTAGCGGGGGTTACCGGGGAGCTGTTTTTT	CASPQVALAGVTGELFF
.	.	TRBV19	TRBJ1-2	TGTGCCAGTAGTAACAGGGATGGCTACACCTTC	CASSNRDGYTF
.	.	TRBV28	TRBJ2-5	TGTGCCAGCAGCCAGGGTCGCGAGACCCAGTACTTC	CASSQGRETQYF
.	.	TRBV25-1	TRBJ2-5	TGTGCCAGCAGTGATCAGACGGGGAACGCAGAGACCCAGTACTTC	CASSDQTGNAETQYF
.	.	TRBV30	TRBJ1-5	TGTGCCTGGAGTGCTAGGCAGTTCAATCAGCCCCAGCATTTT	CAWSARQFNQPQHF
.	.	TRBV10-2	TRBJ1-1	TGCGCCAGCAGTGAGTCTGCAGGTGCTTTCTTT	CASSESAGAFF
.	.	TRBV9	TRBJ2-1	TGTGCCAGCAGCGTAGTACCGGACAATGAGCAGTTCTTC	CASSVVPDNEQFF
TRBD2	once	TRBV5-1	TRBJ2-5	TGCGCCAGCAGACGGGGGGATGAGACCCAGTACTTC	CASRRGDETQYF
.	.	TRBV5-6	TRBJ2-3	TGTGCCAGCAGCTTACAGGGTGCCACAGATACGCAGTATTTT	CASSLQGATDTQYF
.	.	TRBV18	TRBJ1-5	TGTGCCAGCTCACCGGGCCCCGCAGCGCCCCAGCATTTT	CASSPGPAAPQHF
TRBD1	.	TRBV6-2/TRBV6-3	TRBJ1-2	TGTGCCAGCAGTCCCCCGGGACAGAACATTAACTATGGCTACACCTTC	CASSPPGQNINYGYTF
.	.	TRBV6-4	TRBJ2-2	TGTGCCAGCAGTGAGTTTAGCGGTCAGAACACCGGGGAGCTGTTTTTT	CASSEFSGQNTGELFF
.	.	TRBV5-6	TRBJ1-6	TGTGCCAGCAGCTTAAGGACCTTAAGGGGTTCACCCCTCCACTTT	CASSLRTLRGSPLHF
.	.	TRBV19	TRBJ2-7	TGTGCCAGTAGTAGGGGGGAAATACCCTACGAGCAGTACTTC	CASSRGEIPYEQYF
.	once	TRBV12-3/TRBV12-4	TRBJ2-2	TGTGCCAGCAGCTCGATGACAGGCGGGGAGCTGTTTTTT	CASSSMTGGELFF
TRBD1	.	TRBV27	TRBJ2-1	TGTGCCAGCAGTCCGGACAGGGGCTCCTACAATGAGCAGTTCTTC	CASSPDRGSYNEQFF
TRBD2	.	TRBV3-1/TRBV3-2	TRBJ2-7	TGTGCCAGCAGCCAACAAGGGACTAGCGGCCTATACGAGCAGTACTTC	CASSQQGTSGLYEQYF
.	.	TRBV19	TRBJ1-4	TGTGCCAGTAGTATTTCCGTTGCTAATGAAAAACTGTTTTTT	CASSISVANEKLFF
.	.	TRBV15	TRBJ2-3	TGTGCCACCAGTACCCGGGACACACTCACAGATACGCAGTATTTT	CATSTRDTLTDTQYF
TRBD1	once	TRBV7-2	TRBJ2-3	TGTGCCAGCAGCTTAGTCGGGACAGGCTATTCAGATACGCAGTATTTT	CASSLVGTGYSDTQYF
TRBD2	.	TRBV7-9	TRBJ2-2	TGTGCCAGCAGCCCAACTGGACTAGCGGGTAACACCGGGGAGCTGTTTTTT	CASSPTGLAGNTGELFF
.	.	TRBV7-2	TRBJ1-1	TGTGCCAGCAGCTTATCGGGGTTGAACACTGAAGCTTTCTTT	CASSLSGLNTEAFF
.	.	TRBV7-2	TRBJ2-3	TGTGCCAGCAGCACCAGGAAGGGCACAGATACGCAGTATTTT	CASSTRKGTDTQYF
.	once	TRBV28	TRBJ1-3	TGTGCCAGCAGCAATGGGGGGGCTGGAAACACCATATATTTT	CASSNGGAGNTIYF
.	.	TRBV9	TRBJ1-4	TGTGCCAGCAGCGTAACCACTGGGGCTGAAAAACTGTTTTTT	CASSVTTGAEKLFF
.	.	TRBV29-1	TRBJ1-2	TGCAGCGTTGAGGGACTTGGAGGTAACTATGGCTACACCTTC	CSVEGLGGNYGYTF